In its sample, the clone carrying this TCR beta chain was seen a few times. Its antigen is as yet unknown. The V gene lost 1 base and the J gene lost 0 bases, with 12 bases spanning the gap. CDR3 size: 16 residues. The entry originates in a study of blood T cells in healthy people across ages. General study results and limits: Aged donors had fewer naive CD4+ cells and lower diversity than long-lived donors. Roughly linear declines in TCR beta diversity per million T cells occurred with age.

Sample donors were healthy Caucasian individuals that came from Russia, aged roughly 6 to 100. Samples had at least 6.5 million PBMCs isolated from them. A second PCR, run for roughly 6 to 11 cycles, used a sample-barcoded 5' primer plus a J-beta primer mix. MiXCR, applied by TCRdb to the 5' RACE reads, yields one record per CDR3 protein. The profile covers 1.8 million or so distinct CDR3 sequences, with roughly two fifths appearing a single time and approximately 22% taken by the ten largest. The source material was blood. The receptor comes from a human donor in good health. The rearrangement uses TRBV12-3 or TRBV12-4 and TRBJ1-2; possible D gene TRBD1, 5 bases. The CDR3 spells CASSLGGWGANYGYTF. DNA for the CDR3: TGTGCCAGCAGTTTAGGGGGATGGGGGGCTAACTATGGCTACACCTTC.